A single sample is the source of the 32 T cell receptor beta chains below, sequenced in a study of PD-1 blockade in mismatch repair-deficient tumors. Some clones are missing from TCRdb's copy, which holds only in-frame ones; the method was immunoSEQ multiplex PCR. The data show some 70,000 clones, about 72% seen once. The source was peripheral blood, collected 2 weeks after starting pembrolizumab. These receptors originate from an adult with mismatch repair-deficient cancer.

The sample holds one count of this clone. CDR3 coding DNA: TGTGCCAGCAGCTTCCAGCCAAGGTCTACTGAAGCTTTCTTT. This sequence encodes CASSFQPRSTEAFF. The chain joins TRBV9 to TRBJ1-1; no reliable D call. The CDR3 has 14 residues. Germline assignment: CDR1 SGDLS and CDR2 YYNGEE. The V and J ends lost 4 bases and 5 bases respectively, with 15 bases between them.

The chain couples TRBV11-2 to TRBJ2-2; either TRBD1 or TRBD2 may fit D (5 bases each). Per germline, CDR1 SGHAT and CDR2 FQNNGV. V lost 1 base and J lost 6, with 9 bases in between. CDR3 size: 14 residues. CDR3 in DNA: TGTGCCAGCAGCTTAGGACGAGGGGCCGGGGAGCTGTTTTTT. This sequence encodes CASSLGRGAGELFF.

The genes are TRBV6-5 and TRBJ2-2, with 10 nucleotides matching TRBD1. Germline CDR1 and CDR2: MNHEY and SVGAGI. V was clipped by 5 bases and J by 5 bases; unmatched bases: 5. The CDR3 consists of 15 residues. DNA of the CDR3: TGTGCCAGCAGTAGCGGACAGGGGGAAACCGGGGAGCTGTTTTTT. Protein: CASSSGQGETGELFF.

This clone was found once. The genes are TRBV23-1 and TRBJ1-2; 10 bases are a match to TRBD1. TRBV23-1 is an ORF; its function is uncertain. After removal of 3 bases from V and 8 bases from J, the junction contained 9 bases not matched to a gene. This CDR3 has 15 residues. The CDR3 protein is CASSQAGTGEIGYTF. DNA for the CDR3: TGCGCCAGCAGTCAGGCCGGGACAGGGGAGATCGGCTACACCTTC.

V gene TRBV2 combines with J gene TRBJ1-3; the D is unclear. The V end was cut by 3 bases, the J end by 3 bases, with 0 bases between. Per the germline V gene, CDR1 is SNHLY and CDR2 is FYNNEI. The CDR3 loop spans 11 amino acids. The CDR3 region has the DNA TGTGCCAGCAGTGATGGAAACACCATATATTTT. Encoded protein: CASSDGNTIYF.

The rearrangement uses TRBV5-4 and TRBJ2-7; 13 bases match TRBD2. Germline V lookup: CDR1 SGHNT, CDR2 YYREEE (reference sequence). J was trimmed by 0 bases and V by 4 bases; bases with no gene match: 1. The CDR3 totals 15 residues. The CDR3 DNA reads TGTGCCAGCAGCCGGACTAGCGGGAGCTCCTACGAGCAGTACTTC. Translating gives CASSRTSGSSYEQYF.

This chain connects TRBV25-1 to TRBJ2-3, with 8 positions matching TRBD1. The germline V gene has CDR1 MGHDK and CDR2 SYGVNS. The CDR3 runs 15 residues. Trimming cost V 4 bases and J 9 bases; bases outside gene matches: 12. CDR3 residues: CASSVGTGTAGTQYF. CDR3 DNA sequence: TGTGCCAGCAGTGTCGGGACAGGCACGGCCGGAACGCAGTATTTT.

This chain uses TRBV7-8 with TRBJ1-1; D is unclear. Trimming shortened V by 2 bases and J by 8 bases, and 12 bases separated the two germline ends. The CDR3 contains 13 residues. Germline V CDR1 and CDR2: SGHVS, FQNEAQ. The CDR3 loop is CASSLRRGGEAFF. CDR3 DNA: TGTGCCAGCAGCTTACGTCGCGGAGGGGAAGCTTTCTTT.

V usage is TRBV19 and J usage is TRBJ2-4; D is possibly TRBD2 (6 bases). The V gene lost 11 bases and the J gene lost 2 bases, with 13 bases spanning the gap. The germline V gene encodes CDR1 LNHDA and CDR2 SQIVND (reference sequence). This CDR3 comprises 13 residues. The CDR3 loop reads CAVKGLSKNIQYF. CDR3 DNA: TGTGCCGTCAAGGGACTTTCCAAAAACATTCAGTACTTC.

The rearrangement uses TRBV20-1 and TRBJ2-1; D call uncertain. This CDR3 has 10 amino acids. Per the germline V gene, CDR1 is DFQATT and CDR2 is SNEGSKA (reference sequence). V was pared by 5 bases and J by 4 bases, with 3 bases between. DNA of the CDR3: TGCAGTGCTGGGTACAATGAGCAGTTCTTC. Its protein is CSAGYNEQFF.

This clone came up once. The gene calls are TRBV6-1 and TRBJ2-4; TRBD1 is a possible D gene (5 bases). Per the germline V gene, CDR1 is MNHNS and CDR2 is SASEGT. The CDR3 spans 13 residues. V was trimmed by 6 bases and J by 3 bases, leaving 9 bases between them. CDR3 sequence: CASRGVGKNIQYF. The CDR3 DNA reads as TGTGCCAGCAGAGGGGTGGGCAAAAACATTCAGTACTTC.

The chain links TRBV27 to TRBJ1-4; D remains unclear. There are 13 residues in the CDR3. The germline V and J ends were trimmed by 4 bases and 4 bases, with 7 bases remaining between them. Germline assignment: CDR1 MNHEY and CDR2 SMNVEV (reference sequence). The CDR3 here is CASSWSVNEKLFF. CDR3 DNA sequence: TGTGCCAGCAGTTGGTCGGTTAATGAAAAACTGTTTTTT.

The sample holds many counts of this clone. The chain combines TRBV30 with TRBJ1-2, with D possibly matching TRBD1 (6 bases). V gave up 4 bases and J gave up 7 bases, with 16 bases separating them. This CDR3 contains 13 residues. From germline, CDR1 is GTSNPN and CDR2 SVGIG (reference sequence). CDR3 protein: CAWNPGVQGGYTF. The CDR3 DNA reads as TGTGCCTGGAACCCGGGGGTACAGGGTGGCTACACCTTC.

This CDR3 reads CASSLNRGGQRSTDTQYF. DNA for the CDR3: TGTGCCAGCAGCTTAAATAGAGGGGGACAGCGATCCACAGATACGCAGTATTTT. The rearrangement uses TRBV7-3 and TRBJ2-3; 7 bases match TRBD1. Germline lookup yields CDR1 SGHTA and CDR2 FQGTGA. The CDR3 extends over 18 amino acids. V gave up 1 base and J gave up 2 bases; unmatched junction bases: 12. The full variable domain, completed using reference TRBV7-3 and TRBJ2-3, is GAGVSQTPSNKVTEKGKYVELRCDPISGHTALYWYRQSLGQGPEFLIYFQGTGAADDSGLPNDRFFAVRPEGSVSTLKIQRTERGDSAVYLCASSLNRGGQRSTDTQYFGPGTRLTVL.

J is TRBJ1-1 and V is TRBV4-2; a possible D gene is TRBD1 (5 bases). Germline-derived CDR1 and CDR2 are LGHNA and YNFKEQ. CDR3 length: 15 amino acids. Trimming left V 8 bases short and J 4 bases short, with 20 bases between. The CDR3 region has the DNA TGTGCCAGCTCCCAGGAGGGCCAGGGCGTCACTGAAGCTTTCTTT. This sequence encodes CASSQEGQGVTEAFF.

In this sample, this clone turned up once. This rearrangement joins TRBV30 to TRBJ1-3; D remains unclear. Trimming took off 0 bases at V and 11 bases at J, with 17 bases between the two ends. CDR1 is GTSNPN, CDR2 SVGIG, per germline (reference sequence). This CDR3 spans 14 amino acids. CDR3 bases: TGTGCCTGGAGTGTACAAATCGGGGTCACCCCCATATATTTT. Amino acids: CAWSVQIGVTPIYF.

The chain employs TRBV6-5 and TRBJ1-1, with 7 bases aligning to TRBD1. This CDR3 has 14 amino acids. Germline CDR1 and CDR2: MNHEY and SVGAGI. The trim removed 4 bases at V and 4 bases at J, leaving 6 bases unmatched. CDR3 residues: CASSSQGGGTEAFF. In DNA, the CDR3 is TGTGCCAGCAGTTCCCAGGGGGGTGGCACTGAAGCTTTCTTT.

The gene calls are TRBV4-1 and TRBJ2-7; TRBD1 matches at 9 bases. Germline V gene lookup returns CDR1 MGHRA and CDR2 YSYEKL. V trimming: 3 bases; J trimming: 2 bases; junction bases outside the gene matches: 5. This CDR3 region has 15 residues. The CDR3 spells CASSHMGQGTYEQYF. CDR3 coding DNA: TGCGCCAGCAGCCACATGGGACAGGGAACCTACGAGCAGTACTTC.

The chain employs TRBV7-9 and TRBJ2-1, with 11 bases fitting TRBD2. Germline V gives CDR1 SEHNR, CDR2 FQNEAQ (reference sequence). Losses at the gene ends were 3 bases for V and 8 bases for J; bases not matched to a gene: 3. CDR3 length equals 14 residues. DNA of the CDR3: TGTGCCAGCAGCTTTAGCGGGAGGGTCCATGAGCAGTTCTTC. It yields the protein CASSFSGRVHEQFF.

This chain uses TRBV19 with TRBJ1-5; D is unclear. This CDR3 region has 16 residues. The V gene lost 1 base and the J gene lost 7 bases, with 17 bases spanning the gap. CDR1 is LNHDA and CDR2 is SQIVND in the germline V gene (reference sequence). The CDR3 DNA is TGTGCCAGTAGTATAGTTAATACGAGGGTACGACAGCCCCAGCATTTT. This encodes CASSIVNTRVRQPQHF. Using reference TRBV19 and TRBJ1-5 for the parts outside the CDR3, the full variable domain is DGGITQSPKYLFRKEGQNVTLSCEQNLNHDAMYWYRQDPGQGLRLIYYSQIVNDFQKGDIAEGYSVSREKKESFPLTVTSAQKNPTAFYLCASSIVNTRVRQPQHFGDGTRLSIL.

This chain connects TRBV5-1 to TRBJ2-1; a weak D match, TRBD2 (5 bases). Trimming removed 0 bases at V and 10 bases at J, with 23 bases between. The germline CDR1 and CDR2 sequences are SGHRS and YFSETQ. The CDR3 is made up of 17 amino acids. The CDR3 protein is CASSLARGNGNIWEQFF. The CDR3 DNA reads TGCGCCAGCAGCTTGGCCCGGGGTAACGGGAATATATGGGAGCAGTTCTTC.

CDR3 amino acids: CASTRWAGDYNEQFF. The CDR3 bases are TGTGCCAGCACTCGTTGGGCAGGGGACTACAATGAGCAGTTCTTC. This chain connects TRBV27 to TRBJ2-1; D might be TRBD1 (6 bases). The germline gives CDR1 MNHEY, CDR2 SMNVEV (reference sequence). V shed 7 bases and J shed 3 bases, with 16 bases lying between them. This CDR3 has 15 amino acids.

This clone was detected once. The chain joins TRBV5-1 to TRBJ2-7; TRBD1 might be the D (6 bases). V lost 1 base, J lost 6 bases, and 14 bases lay in between. Germline CDR1 is SGHRS and CDR2 is YFSETQ. CDR3 size: 14 residues. CDR3 DNA: TGCGCCAGCAGCTTGTTACAGGGATCAGGCGAGCAGTACTTC. Its protein product is CASSLLQGSGEQYF.

The rearrangement joins TRBV5-1 to TRBJ1-1, with D tentatively TRBD1 (6 bases). Germline V gives CDR1 SGHRS, CDR2 YFSETQ. This CDR3 contains 14 residues. Trimming shortened V by 5 bases and J by 4 bases, and 15 bases separated the two germline ends. The CDR3 DNA follows: TGCGCCAGCAGAGTACAGGGTAGGGCCACTGAAGCTTTCTTT. It encodes CASRVQGRATEAFF.

This chain joins TRBV28 and TRBJ2-3, with 10 bases matching TRBD2. The V segment lost 5 bases and the J segment 1 base; nucleotides outside the gene matches: 9. Germline V CDR1 and CDR2: MDHEN, SYDVKM. CDR3 length: 17 amino acids. The CDR3 nucleotides are TGTGCCAGCAGTACCGGGAGGCTAGCGGGGGGCACAGATACGCAGTATTTT. It encodes CASSTGRLAGGTDTQYF.

This clone is deemed medium-sized. The chain employs TRBV7-9 and TRBJ2-7; D is undetermined. There are 12 residues in the CDR3. V was shortened by 7 bases and J by 4 bases, with 11 bases between the two germline ends. Germline assignment: CDR1 SEHNR and CDR2 FQNEAQ (reference sequence). This chain's CDR3 is CASTAGLYEQYF. The DNA for the CDR3 is TGTGCCAGCACTGCCGGGCTTTACGAGCAGTACTTC.

A single count supports this clone. The CDR3 DNA sequence: TGTGCCAGCAGTGTATCTACAGGAACCCAGTACTTC. Translation gives CASSVSTGTQYF. This chain uses TRBV2 with TRBJ2-5, with D possibly matching TRBD1 (5 bases). The ends were cut back, 4 bases at V and 8 bases at J, with 11 bases in the middle. The CDR3 totals 12 residues. Germline CDR1 and CDR2: SNHLY and FYNNEI. Full variable domain (missing parts from reference TRBV2 and TRBJ2-5): EPEVTQTPSHQVTQMGQEVILRCVPISNHLYFYWYRQILGQKVEFLVSFYNNEISEKSEIFDDQFSVERPDGSNFTLKIRSTKLEDSAMYFCASSVSTGTQYFGPGTRLLVL.

This sequence joins TRBV10-3 and TRBJ2-7; D is unclear. The CDR3 has 16 residues. CDR1 is ENHRY and CDR2 is SYGVKD in the germline V gene. Trimming cost V 0 bases and J 2 bases, with 14 bases left between them. The CDR3 loop reads CAISESKAPLPYEQYF. As DNA, the CDR3 is TGTGCCATCAGTGAGTCGAAGGCACCCTTACCCTACGAGCAGTACTTC.

The chain links TRBV7-2 to TRBJ1-1; D not certain. The CDR3 sequence is 15 residues long. V was pared by 1 base and J by 1 base, with 10 bases between. Per the germline V gene, CDR1 is SGHTA and CDR2 is FQGNSA. CDR3 region: CASSLDGQKNTEAFF. CDR3 nucleotide sequence: TGTGCCAGCAGCTTAGATGGGCAGAAGAACACTGAAGCTTTCTTT.

V and J are TRBV14 and TRBJ2-1; TRBD2 matches 11 bases. The V gene's germline CDR1 is SGHDN and CDR2 FVKESK. Losses at the gene ends were 1 base for V and 8 bases for J; bases not matched to a gene: 7. CDR3 size: 16 residues. The CDR3 sequence: CASSQVSGRAIYEQFF. The CDR3 DNA reads TGTGCCAGCAGCCAAGTTAGCGGGAGGGCCATCTATGAGCAGTTCTTC.

Written as DNA, the CDR3 is TGTGCCAGCAGTAACCTCAGGGGCACTGAAGCTTTCTTT. It translates to CASSNLRGTEAFF. The chain couples TRBV2 to TRBJ1-1; the D gene is possibly TRBD1 (6 bases). The CDR3 spans 13 residues. Deletions cut 5 bases from V and 4 bases from J, with 11 bases between. Per germline, CDR1 SNHLY and CDR2 FYNNEI.

Worth noting for this clone: This could be a read error, since a much larger clone is one nucleotide away. V and J are TRBV6-1 and TRBJ1-1; no clear D gene. The length of the CDR3 is 11 residues. CDR1 is MNHNS and CDR2 is SASEGT in the germline V gene. Trimming left V 1 base short and J 5 bases short, with 2 bases between. The CDR3 region has the DNA TGTGCCAGCAGTGAAGGGACTGAAGCTTTCTTT. Protein sequence: CASSEGTEAFF.